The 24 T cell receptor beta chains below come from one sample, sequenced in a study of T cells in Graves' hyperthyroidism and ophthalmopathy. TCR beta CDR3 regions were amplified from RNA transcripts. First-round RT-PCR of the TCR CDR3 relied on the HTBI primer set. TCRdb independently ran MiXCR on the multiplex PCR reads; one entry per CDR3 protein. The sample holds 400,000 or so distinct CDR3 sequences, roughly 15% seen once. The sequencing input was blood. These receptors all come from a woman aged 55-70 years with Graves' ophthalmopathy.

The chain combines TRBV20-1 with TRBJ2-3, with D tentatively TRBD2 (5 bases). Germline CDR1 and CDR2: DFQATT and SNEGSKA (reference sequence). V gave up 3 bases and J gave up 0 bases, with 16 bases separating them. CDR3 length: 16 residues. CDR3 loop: CSASAPQAASTDTQYF. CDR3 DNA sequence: TGCAGTGCTAGTGCCCCGCAAGCGGCTAGCACAGATACGCAGTATTTT.

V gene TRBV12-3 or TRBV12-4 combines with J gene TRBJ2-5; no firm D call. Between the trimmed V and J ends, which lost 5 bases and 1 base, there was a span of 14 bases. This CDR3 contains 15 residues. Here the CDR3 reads CASSPGRGVQETQYF. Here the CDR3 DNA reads TGTGCCAGCAGTCCCGGACGAGGCGTCCAAGAGACCCAGTACTTC.

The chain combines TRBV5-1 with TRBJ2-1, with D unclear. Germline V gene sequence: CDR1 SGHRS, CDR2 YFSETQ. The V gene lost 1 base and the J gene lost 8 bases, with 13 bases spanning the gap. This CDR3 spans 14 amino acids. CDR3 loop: CASSLMRSGDEQFF. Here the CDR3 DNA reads TGCGCCAGCAGCTTGATGCGGAGTGGGGATGAGCAGTTCTTC.

CDR3 DNA sequence: TGTGCCAGCAGCGTATTTGGTACAGATACGCAGTATTTT. Its translation is CASSVFGTDTQYF. J is TRBJ2-3 and V is TRBV9; D gene unclear. The CDR3 runs 13 residues. Per germline, CDR1 SGDLS and CDR2 YYNGEE. Deletions cut 1 base from V and 3 bases from J, with 6 bases between.

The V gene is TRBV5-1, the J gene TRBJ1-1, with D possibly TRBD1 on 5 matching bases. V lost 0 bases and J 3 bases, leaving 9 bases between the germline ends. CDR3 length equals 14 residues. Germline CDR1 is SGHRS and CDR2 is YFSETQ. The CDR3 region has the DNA TGCGCCAGCAGCTTGGTGTGGGGGGACACTGAAGCTTTCTTT. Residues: CASSLVWGDTEAFF.

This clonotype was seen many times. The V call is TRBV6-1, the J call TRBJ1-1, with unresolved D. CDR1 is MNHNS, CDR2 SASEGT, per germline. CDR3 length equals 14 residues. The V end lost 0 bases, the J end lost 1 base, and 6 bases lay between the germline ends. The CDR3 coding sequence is TGTGCCAGCAGTGAAGCGGCAGGGAACACTGAAGCTTTCTTT. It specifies CASSEAAGNTEAFF.

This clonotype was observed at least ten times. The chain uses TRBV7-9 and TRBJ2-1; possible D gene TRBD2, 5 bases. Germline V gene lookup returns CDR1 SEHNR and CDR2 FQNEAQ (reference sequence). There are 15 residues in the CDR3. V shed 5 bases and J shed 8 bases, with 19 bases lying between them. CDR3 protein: CASSPGERVRDEQFF. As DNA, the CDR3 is TGTGCCAGCAGCCCCGGGGAGAGGGTTAGGGATGAGCAGTTCTTC.

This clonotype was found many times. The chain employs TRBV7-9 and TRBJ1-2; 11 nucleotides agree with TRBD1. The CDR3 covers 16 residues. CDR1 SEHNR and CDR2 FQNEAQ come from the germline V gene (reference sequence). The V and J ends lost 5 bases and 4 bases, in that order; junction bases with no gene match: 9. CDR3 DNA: TGTGCCAGCAGCCCCCGGACAGGGGGCGCAAGCTATGGCTACACCTTC. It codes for CASSPRTGGASYGYTF.

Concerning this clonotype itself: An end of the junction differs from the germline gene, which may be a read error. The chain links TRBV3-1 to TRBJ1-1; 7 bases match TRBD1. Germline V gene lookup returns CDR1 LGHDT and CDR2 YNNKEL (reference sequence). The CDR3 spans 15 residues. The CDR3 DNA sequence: TGTGTCAGCAGCCAGTGGACAGGTCGAGACACTGAGGCTTTCTTT. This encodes CVSSQWTGRDTEAFF.

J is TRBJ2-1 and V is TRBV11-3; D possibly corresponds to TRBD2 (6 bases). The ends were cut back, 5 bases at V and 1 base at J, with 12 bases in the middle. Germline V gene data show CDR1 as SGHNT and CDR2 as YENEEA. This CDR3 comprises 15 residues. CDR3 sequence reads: CASSQLALSYNEQFF. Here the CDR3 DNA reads TGTGCCAGCAGCCAACTAGCCTTATCCTACAATGAGCAGTTCTTC.

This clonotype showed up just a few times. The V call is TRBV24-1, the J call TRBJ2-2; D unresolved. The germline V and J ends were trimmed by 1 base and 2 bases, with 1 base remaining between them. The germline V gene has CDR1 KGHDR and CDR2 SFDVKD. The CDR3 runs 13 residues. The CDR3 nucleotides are TGTGCCACCAGTGATTTTAACACCGGGGAGCTGTTTTTT. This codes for CATSDFNTGELFF.

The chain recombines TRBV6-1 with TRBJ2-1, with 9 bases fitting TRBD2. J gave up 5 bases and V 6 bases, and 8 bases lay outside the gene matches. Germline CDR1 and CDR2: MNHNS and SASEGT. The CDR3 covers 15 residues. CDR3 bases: TGTGCCAGCAGACCTGGGACTAGCCGCCACAATGAGCAGTTCTTC. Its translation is CASRPGTSRHNEQFF.

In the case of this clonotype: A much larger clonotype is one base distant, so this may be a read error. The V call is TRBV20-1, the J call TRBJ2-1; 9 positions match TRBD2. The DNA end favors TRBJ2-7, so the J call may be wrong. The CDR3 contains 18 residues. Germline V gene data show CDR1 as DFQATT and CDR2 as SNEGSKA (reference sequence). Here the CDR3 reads CSATWFSGSEGSYNEQYF. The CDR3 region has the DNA TGCAGTGCTACCTGGTTTAGCGGGAGTGAGGGCTCCTACAATGAGCAGTACTTC.

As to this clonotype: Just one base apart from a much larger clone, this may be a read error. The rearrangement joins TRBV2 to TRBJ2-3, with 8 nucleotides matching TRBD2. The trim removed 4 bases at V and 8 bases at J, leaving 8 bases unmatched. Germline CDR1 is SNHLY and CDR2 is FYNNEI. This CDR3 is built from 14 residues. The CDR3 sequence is CASSVGREAVTQYF. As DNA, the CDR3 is TGTGCCAGCAGTGTCGGGAGGGAAGCAGTTACGCAGTATTTT.

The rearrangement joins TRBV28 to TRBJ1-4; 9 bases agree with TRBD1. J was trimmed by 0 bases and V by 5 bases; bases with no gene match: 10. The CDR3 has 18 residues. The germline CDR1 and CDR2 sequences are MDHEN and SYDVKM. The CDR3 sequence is CASSVNLQGASTNEKLFF. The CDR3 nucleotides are TGTGCCAGCAGTGTCAACCTACAGGGGGCCTCAACTAATGAAAAACTGTTTTTT. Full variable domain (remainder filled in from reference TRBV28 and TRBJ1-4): DVKVTQSSRYLVKRTGEKVFLECVQDMDHENMFWYRQDPGLGLRLIYFSYDVKMKEKGDIPEGYSVSREKKERFSLILESASTNQTSMYLCASSVNLQGASTNEKLFFGSGTQLSVL.

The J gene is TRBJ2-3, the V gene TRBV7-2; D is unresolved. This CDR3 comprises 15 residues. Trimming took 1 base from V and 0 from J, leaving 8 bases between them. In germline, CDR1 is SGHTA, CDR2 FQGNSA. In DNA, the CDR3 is TGTGCCAGCAGCTTAGACCCGCAAAGCACAGATACGCAGTATTTT. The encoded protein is CASSLDPQSTDTQYF.

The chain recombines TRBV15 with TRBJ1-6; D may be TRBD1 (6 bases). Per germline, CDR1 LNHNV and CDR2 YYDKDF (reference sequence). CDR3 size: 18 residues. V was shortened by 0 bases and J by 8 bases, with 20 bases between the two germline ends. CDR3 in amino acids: CATSRDSGLEGGYSPLHF. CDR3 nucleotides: TGTGCCACCAGCAGAGATAGCGGCCTGGAGGGGGGCTATTCACCCCTCCACTTT.

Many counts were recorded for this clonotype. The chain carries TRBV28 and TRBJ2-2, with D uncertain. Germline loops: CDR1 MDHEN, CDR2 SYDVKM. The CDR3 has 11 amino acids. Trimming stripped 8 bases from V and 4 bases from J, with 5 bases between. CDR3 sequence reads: CASFGTGELFF. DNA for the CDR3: TGTGCCAGCTTCGGCACCGGGGAGCTGTTTTTT.

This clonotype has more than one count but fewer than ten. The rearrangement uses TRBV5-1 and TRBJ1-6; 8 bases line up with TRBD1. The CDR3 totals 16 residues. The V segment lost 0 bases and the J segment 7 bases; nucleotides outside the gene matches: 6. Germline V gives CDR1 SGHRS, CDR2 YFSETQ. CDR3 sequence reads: CASSLAQGARNSPLHF. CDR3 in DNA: TGCGCCAGCAGCTTGGCCCAGGGGGCAAGGAATTCACCCCTCCACTTT. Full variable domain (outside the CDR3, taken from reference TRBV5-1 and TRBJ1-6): KAGVTQTPRYLIKTRGQQVTLSCSPISGHRSVSWYQQTPGQGLQFLFEYFSETQRNKGNFPGRFSGRQFSNSRSEMNVSTLELGDSALYLCASSLAQGARNSPLHFGNGTRLTVT.

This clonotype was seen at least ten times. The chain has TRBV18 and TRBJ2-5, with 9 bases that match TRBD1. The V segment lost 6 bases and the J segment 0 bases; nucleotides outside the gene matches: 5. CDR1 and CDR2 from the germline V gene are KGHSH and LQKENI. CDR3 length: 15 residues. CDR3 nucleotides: TGTGCCAGCTCCCCCAGGGACAGGGACCAAGAGACCCAGTACTTC. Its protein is CASSPRDRDQETQYF.

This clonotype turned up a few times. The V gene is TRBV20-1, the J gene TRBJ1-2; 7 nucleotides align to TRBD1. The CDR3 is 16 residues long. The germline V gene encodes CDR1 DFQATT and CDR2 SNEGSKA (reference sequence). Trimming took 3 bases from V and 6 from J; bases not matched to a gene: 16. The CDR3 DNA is TGCAGTGCTAGTAGGGCCCGGGACAGTTACTATGATGGCTACACCTTC. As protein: CSASRARDSYYDGYTF.

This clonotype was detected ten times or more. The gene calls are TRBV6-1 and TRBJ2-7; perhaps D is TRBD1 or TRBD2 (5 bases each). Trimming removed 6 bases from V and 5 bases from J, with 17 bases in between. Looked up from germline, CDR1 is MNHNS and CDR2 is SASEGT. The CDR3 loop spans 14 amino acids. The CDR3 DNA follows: TGTGCCAGCAGGAAGGGACGGCCGATAAACGAGCAGTACTTC. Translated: CASRKGRPINEQYF.

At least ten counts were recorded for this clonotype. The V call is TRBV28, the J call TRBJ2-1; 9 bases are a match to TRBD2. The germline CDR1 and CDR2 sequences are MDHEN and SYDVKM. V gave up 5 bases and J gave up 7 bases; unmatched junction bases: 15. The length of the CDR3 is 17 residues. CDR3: CASSPSRGGREVNEQFF. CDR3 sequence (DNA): TGTGCCAGCAGTCCCAGCCGGGGCGGGAGGGAGGTTAATGAGCAGTTCTTC.

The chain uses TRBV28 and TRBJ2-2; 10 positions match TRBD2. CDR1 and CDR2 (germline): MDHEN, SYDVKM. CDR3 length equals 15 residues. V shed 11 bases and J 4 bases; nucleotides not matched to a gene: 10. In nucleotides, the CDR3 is TGTGCCGTCCAAGCTAGCGGGAGTAGCACCGGGGAGCTGTTTTTT. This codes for CAVQASGSSTGELFF.